A single T cell receptor (beta chain) is shown here with its context. The data derive from a study of T-cell reconstitution after alpha-beta-depleted transplantation in children. The library targeted TCRbeta and was prepared with unique molecular identifiers. TCRdb reprocessed the PCR reads with MiXCR, giving one entry per CDR3 protein. The sample records about 250,000 distinct CDR3 sequences, around 25% being singletons. The CDR3 is 15 residues long. Trimming left V 0 bases short and J 9 bases short, with 15 bases between. Germline lookup yields CDR1 MNHEY and CDR2 SVGAGI. Sequenced material: PBMCs, mostly from graft donor cells, taken 360 days after TCRalphabeta/CD19-depleted stem cell transplant. The chain couples TRBV6-5 to TRBJ2-1, with D hard to call. The TCR comes from a female patient aged 2-15 years who had a stem cell transplant for congenital amegakaryocytic thrombocytopenia, so the T cells may come from the graft donor. The CDR3 sequence is CASSYSTPWLSEQFF. The CDR3 nucleotides are TGTGCCAGCAGTTACTCGACGCCCTGGTTGTCTGAGCAGTTCTTC.